This entry lists 32 T cell receptor beta chains sequenced from one sample in a study of T cell responses to AZD1222 COVID-19 vaccine. The method was immunoSEQ multiplex PCR; TCRdb's version includes in-frame clones alone and lacks a portion of them. This sample has 160,000 or so clones; roughly nine tenths occur once, and the top ten carry about 1.9%. This material consisted of peripheral blood, taken on day 0 of AZD1222 vaccination. The receptors originated from an adult in good health.

V is TRBV6-5 and J is TRBJ2-7; a possible D gene is TRBD2 (6 bases). CDR1 and CDR2 from the germline V gene are MNHEY and SVGAGI. With 5 bases removed from V and 2 bases from J, the gap between germline ends came to 16 bases. This CDR3 region has 15 residues. CDR3 amino acids: CASSLGASETYEQYF. The CDR3 DNA is TGTGCCAGCAGTCTAGGCGCTAGCGAGACCTACGAGCAGTACTTC.

The J gene is TRBJ1-2, the V gene TRBV4-3; weak D call: TRBD1 (6 bases). The ends were cut back, 1 base at V and 2 bases at J, with 8 bases in the middle. This CDR3 comprises 14 residues. In germline, CDR1 is LGHNA, CDR2 YSLEER. The CDR3 sequence is CASSQGTGNYGYTF. The CDR3 DNA reads TGCGCCAGCAGCCAAGGCACAGGGAACTATGGCTACACCTTC.

The chain employs TRBV5-4 and TRBJ1-1; no clear D. Germline V gene sequence: CDR1 SGHNT, CDR2 YYREEE (reference sequence). The CDR3 consists of 12 residues. V was cut by 0 bases and J by 6 bases, with 6 bases left in between. Written as DNA, the CDR3 is TGTGCCAGCAGCTTGGGACTATCTGAAGCTTTCTTT. The encoded protein is CASSLGLSEAFF.

The chain employs TRBV3-1 (or the pseudogene TRBV3-2) and TRBJ1-5; D is unclear. CDR3 length: 13 residues. Germline CDR1 reads LGHDT; CDR2 reads YNNKEL (reference sequence). Trimming removed 0 bases from V and 7 bases from J, with 7 bases in between. CDR3 bases: TGTGCCAGCAGCCAAGATATGATCCAGCCCCAGCATTTT. Protein: CASSQDMIQPQHF.

Here the CDR3 reads CASSPWDRSYEQYF. The CDR3 coding sequence is TGCGCCAGCAGCCCCTGGGACAGATCCTACGAGCAGTACTTC. The gene calls are TRBV4-1 and TRBJ2-7, with 7 nucleotides matching TRBD1. The length of the CDR3 is 14 residues. CDR1 and CDR2 from the germline V gene are MGHRA and YSYEKL. V shed 4 bases and J 1 base; nucleotides not matched to a gene: 4.

This chain links TRBV9 with TRBJ2-2; D gene ambiguous. Trimming cost V 3 bases and J 6 bases, with 9 bases left between them. This CDR3 is 13 amino acids long. Germline V gives CDR1 SGDLS, CDR2 YYNGEE. CDR3 DNA: TGTGCCAGCAGCGGGGGTGTTTCCGGGGAGCTGTTTTTT. Its translation is CASSGGVSGELFF.

The rearrangement links TRBV10-3 to TRBJ1-2; TRBD1 matches at 8 bases. This CDR3 is 14 amino acids long. The ends lost 8 bases at V and 2 bases at J; junction bases unmatched: 7. Per the germline V gene, CDR1 is ENHRY and CDR2 is SYGVKD. The DNA of the CDR3 is TGTGCCATCGGAAAGACAGGGGACAACTATGGCTACACCTTC. Its translation: CAIGKTGDNYGYTF.

The chain carries TRBV13 and TRBJ1-1, with a tentative D call TRBD1 (6 bases). The CDR3 runs to 15 residues. Between the trimmed V and J ends, which lost 4 bases and 1 base, there was a span of 13 bases. CDR1 is PRHDT and CDR2 is FYEKMQ in the germline V gene (reference sequence). CDR3 coding DNA: TGTGCCAGCAGCTCATCCGCGACAGGGAACACTGAAGCTTTCTTT. This sequence encodes CASSSSATGNTEAFF.

The chain couples TRBV3-1 (or the pseudogene TRBV3-2) to TRBJ2-1; 8 bases agree with TRBD2. V shed 1 base and J 9 bases; nucleotides not matched to a gene: 11. In germline, CDR1 is LGHDT, CDR2 YNNKEL (reference sequence). This CDR3 spans 16 amino acids. The chain's CDR3 is CASSQAPGGAVGEQFF. The CDR3 DNA sequence: TGTGCCAGCAGCCAAGCCCCGGGGGGGGCCGTGGGTGAGCAGTTCTTC.

The V and J genes are TRBV7-2 and TRBJ1-1, with D perhaps TRBD1 (6 bases). Germline CDR1 SGHTA, CDR2 FQGNSA. V lost 1 base to trimming and J lost 1 base, with 10 bases between them. The CDR3 spans 15 residues. CDR3 sequence reads: CASSLVRTANTEAFF. The CDR3 nucleotides are TGTGCCAGCAGCTTAGTGAGGACAGCGAACACTGAAGCTTTCTTT.

The chain couples TRBV5-1 to TRBJ2-1; TRBD2 aligns across 14 bases. V lost 4 bases and J lost 3; bases outside the gene matches: 3. The length of the CDR3 is 16 residues. Germline CDR1 and CDR2: SGHRS and YFSETQ. DNA for the CDR3: TGCGCCAGCAGCGGCGGACTAGCGGGGGGCTACAATGAGCAGTTCTTC. Translating it yields CASSGGLAGGYNEQFF.

This rearrangement joins TRBV25-1 to TRBJ2-5; 8 positions agree with TRBD2. The V and J ends lost 0 bases and 5 bases, in that order; junction bases with no gene match: 14. This CDR3 has 18 amino acids. CDR1 is MGHDK, CDR2 SYGVNS, per germline. The CDR3, as DNA: TGTGCCAGCAGTGAATATGCCCTTAGCGGGGAGGTCAGGGAGACCCAGTACTTC. It yields the protein CASSEYALSGEVRETQYF. The variable domain in full, with the rest retrieved from reference TRBV25-1 and TRBJ2-5, is EADIYQTPRYLVIGTGKKITLECSQTMGHDKMYWYQQDPGMELHLIHYSYGVNSTEKGDLSSESTVSRIRTEHFPLTLESARPSHTSQYLCASSEYALSGEVRETQYFGPGTRLLVL.

This chain joins TRBV7-8 and TRBJ1-1; D gene ambiguous. Trimming stripped 5 bases from V and 5 bases from J, with 12 bases between. The CDR3 sequence is 13 residues long. Germline CDR1 SGHVS, CDR2 FQNEAQ. This CDR3 reads CASSRYVVTEAFF. The CDR3 region has the DNA TGTGCCAGCAGCCGATACGTGGTAACTGAAGCTTTCTTT.

To note about this clone: The same CDR3 is also encoded by other DNA sequences in this sample. The chain has TRBV12-3 or TRBV12-4 and TRBJ1-2; 7 bases map to TRBD1. The junction had 5 bases not matched to a gene; V was cut back by 5 bases and J by 8 bases. The length of the CDR3 is 12 residues. CDR3 DNA sequence: TGTGCCAGCAGTCCCTCGGACAGGGGCTACACCTTC. It codes for CASSPSDRGYTF.

This clone came up once. The rearrangement joins TRBV9 to TRBJ1-2; unclear D gene. CDR1 is SGDLS and CDR2 is YYNGEE in the germline V gene. The CDR3 is 13 residues long. Trimming removed 4 bases at V and 0 bases at J, with 7 bases between. In DNA, the CDR3 is TGTGCCAGCAGCCACGACCCTAACTATGGCTACACCTTC. As protein: CASSHDPNYGYTF. Complete variable domain (other parts from reference TRBV9 and TRBJ1-2): DSGVTQTPKHLITATGQRVTLRCSPRSGDLSVYWYQQSLDQGLQFLIQYYNGEERAKGNILERFSAQQFPDLHSELNLSSLELGDSALYFCASSHDPNYGYTFGSGTRLTVV.

The chain recombines TRBV3-1 (or the pseudogene TRBV3-2) with TRBJ1-2; D is perhaps TRBD1 (6 bases). The CDR3 has 13 amino acids. From germline, CDR1 is LGHDT and CDR2 YNNKEL (reference sequence). Between the trimmed V and J ends, which lost 1 base and 6 bases, there was a span of 9 bases. CDR3 loop: CASSQVQGHGYTF. The CDR3 DNA follows: TGTGCCAGCAGCCAAGTGCAGGGGCATGGCTACACCTTC.

The chain is built from TRBV19 and TRBJ2-5, with D tentatively TRBD1 (6 bases). The germline gives CDR1 LNHDA, CDR2 SQIVND (reference sequence). The CDR3 is 14 amino acids. Trimming removed 5 bases at V and 7 bases at J, with 17 bases between. CDR3 residues: CASSLSRGLGTQYF. CDR3 nucleotides: TGTGCCAGTAGTTTAAGCAGGGGATTGGGGACCCAGTACTTC.

V and J are TRBV7-2 and TRBJ2-7; D unresolved. The length of the CDR3 is 14 residues. Germline V gene lookup returns CDR1 SGHTA and CDR2 FQGNSA. Trimming pared 2 bases from V and 5 bases from J, leaving 13 bases between. Here the CDR3 DNA reads TGTGCCAGCAGCTTAAACTTCGGATCTGACGAGCAGTACTTC. Translation gives CASSLNFGSDEQYF.

This chain uses TRBV28 with TRBJ1-5; the match to TRBD1 covers 11 bases. The V segment lost 3 bases and the J segment 2 bases; nucleotides outside the gene matches: 6. Germline CDR1 reads MDHEN; CDR2 reads SYDVKM. The CDR3 has 17 residues. The CDR3 DNA reads TGTGCCAGCAGTTTTCGGGGACAGGGGGAGGGCAATCAGCCCCAGCATTTT. This gives the protein CASSFRGQGEGNQPQHF.

The J gene is TRBJ1-4, the V gene TRBV15; D call uncertain. The V gene's germline CDR1 is LNHNV and CDR2 YYDKDF (reference sequence). Trimming removed 2 bases at V and 3 bases at J, with 13 bases between. The CDR3 consists of 16 residues. CDR3 nucleotide sequence: TGTGCCACCAGCAGATACTTACCGTCGGCTAATGAAAAACTGTTTTTT. Its translation: CATSRYLPSANEKLFF.

This chain links TRBV6-4 with TRBJ1-1; unclear D gene. Trimming shortened V by 8 bases and J by 1 base, and 11 bases separated the two germline ends. The CDR3 loop spans 13 amino acids. Per the germline V gene, CDR1 is MRHNA and CDR2 is SNTAGT. The chain's CDR3 is CASRPKPNTEAFF. CDR3 DNA: TGTGCCAGCCGGCCCAAACCGAACACTGAAGCTTTCTTT.

The chain is built from TRBV20-1 and TRBJ2-1; D unresolved. The V end was cut by 3 bases, the J end by 5 bases, with 17 bases between. Germline V gene sequence: CDR1 DFQATT, CDR2 SNEGSKA (reference sequence). This CDR3 is 15 amino acids long. This chain's CDR3 is CSASGPTGLDNEQFF. The CDR3 nucleotides read TGCAGTGCTAGTGGGCCCACCGGCTTGGACAATGAGCAGTTCTTC.

V usage is TRBV28 and J usage is TRBJ1-2, with TRBD1 matching over 8 bases. Germline V gene lookup returns CDR1 MDHEN and CDR2 SYDVKM. The junction had 12 bases not matched to a gene; V was cut back by 5 bases and J by 4 bases. This CDR3 is 16 amino acids long. CDR3: CASSIGQGATLYGYTF. The CDR3, as DNA: TGTGCCAGCAGTATAGGGCAGGGGGCAACCCTCTATGGCTACACCTTC.

The V gene is TRBV7-2, the J gene TRBJ2-7, with D unresolved. CDR1 and CDR2 (germline): SGHTA, FQGNSA. The CDR3 consists of 14 residues. Trimming removed 1 base at V and 0 bases at J, with 7 bases between. The chain's CDR3 is CASSLVLRSYEQYF. In DNA form, the CDR3 reads TGTGCCAGCAGCTTAGTTCTGCGCTCCTACGAGCAGTACTTC.

The genes are TRBV3-1 (or the pseudogene TRBV3-2) and TRBJ2-3; D gene ambiguous. This CDR3 is built from 13 residues. V gave up 0 bases and J gave up 4 bases, with 5 bases separating them. Germline values: CDR1 LGHDT, CDR2 YNNKEL (reference sequence). The CDR3 spells CASSQDRADTQYF. The CDR3 DNA reads as TGTGCCAGCAGCCAAGATAGGGCAGATACGCAGTATTTT.

J is TRBJ2-7 and V is TRBV19; TRBD2 agrees at 7 bases. The junction had 10 bases not matched to a gene; V was cut back by 6 bases and J by 2 bases. The CDR3 runs 15 residues. Germline CDR1 LNHDA, CDR2 SQIVND (reference sequence). This CDR3 reads CASSSWGGDPYEQYF. The DNA of the CDR3 is TGTGCCAGTAGCTCCTGGGGGGGGGACCCCTACGAGCAGTACTTC.

The rearrangement joins TRBV5-8 to TRBJ2-7; 7 bases are a match to TRBD2. V was clipped by 0 bases and J by 3 bases; unmatched bases: 3. Per germline, CDR1 SGHTS and CDR2 YDEGEE. CDR3 length: 14 residues. Written as DNA, the CDR3 is TGTGCCAGCAGCTTGGTTGGCGGGGGCTACGAGCAGTACTTC. It encodes CASSLVGGGYEQYF. The variable domain in full, completed from reference TRBV5-8 and TRBJ2-7, reads EAGVTQSPTHLIKTRGQQATLRCSPISGHTSVYWYQQALGLGLQFLLWYDEGEERNRGNFPPRFSGRQFPNYSSELNVNALELEDSALYLCASSLVGGGYEQYFGPGTRLTVT.

The rearrangement joins TRBV2 to TRBJ2-4; no firm D call. Per the germline V gene, CDR1 is SNHLY and CDR2 is FYNNEI. The CDR3 loop spans 13 amino acids. V was cut by 7 bases and J by 1 base, with 8 bases left in between. The DNA of the CDR3 is TGTGCCAGCATCCCCAGGGCCAAAAACATTCAGTACTTC. Amino acid sequence: CASIPRAKNIQYF.

The chain recombines TRBV19 with TRBJ1-1; possibly TRBD1 for D (5 bases). Germline CDR1 LNHDA, CDR2 SQIVND (reference sequence). The CDR3 runs 12 residues. Trimming removed 5 bases from V and 4 bases from J, with 8 bases in between. The CDR3 loop reads CASSRGITEAFF. Here the CDR3 DNA reads TGTGCCAGTAGTCGGGGGATCACTGAAGCTTTCTTT. Variable domain in full (rest from reference TRBV19 and TRBJ1-1): DGGITQSPKYLFRKEGQNVTLSCEQNLNHDAMYWYRQDPGQGLRLIYYSQIVNDFQKGDIAEGYSVSREKKESFPLTVTSAQKNPTAFYLCASSRGITEAFFGQGTRLTVV.

V gene TRBV10-3 combines with J gene TRBJ2-2; 10 bases match TRBD1. V shed 5 bases and J 7 bases; nucleotides not matched to a gene: 10. The CDR3 totals 16 residues. Germline V gene lookup returns CDR1 ENHRY and CDR2 SYGVKD. The chain's CDR3 is CAISPPRQGADGELFF. Here the CDR3 DNA reads TGTGCCATCAGTCCCCCTCGACAGGGGGCAGACGGGGAGCTGTTTTTT.

The rearrangement links TRBV28 to TRBJ2-3, with 9 bases that match TRBD2. This CDR3 spans 18 amino acids. Germline values: CDR1 MDHEN, CDR2 SYDVKM. Trimming at V came to 3 bases and at J to 2 bases, leaving 12 bases not matched to a gene. As DNA, the CDR3 is TGTGCCAGCAGTTTCCCAGCTAGCGGGGACACCCTCACAGATACGCAGTATTTT. Its protein product is CASSFPASGDTLTDTQYF.

Only one count was recorded for this clone. Here the CDR3 DNA reads TGTGCCAGCAGTTTGACCCCATGGAACACCATATATTTT. Translating it yields CASSLTPWNTIYF. The J gene is TRBJ1-3, the V gene TRBV12-3 or TRBV12-4; D gene uncertain. The CDR3 consists of 13 residues. Trimming shortened V by 3 bases and J by 7 bases, and 10 bases separated the two germline ends.